These T cell receptor beta chains were read from a single sample in a study of blood T cell repertoires in COVID-19. Clones were sequenced by immunoSEQ multiplex PCR, and TCRdb holds only the in-frame ones, with some missing. This sample yields approximately 150,000 clones, of which approximately 88% are seen a single time; about 28% belongs to the top ten. Material: peripheral blood. The receptors originated from a human donor in a cohort sampled during active COVID-19. CDR3s include the opening cysteine and the closing phenylalanine or tryptophan. D genes are given only for firm matches. Clone size is stated in some rows and not others, as once, few, many or a class when expanded.

cdr3_nt: TGTGCTAGTGGTTTGGTTCCTAGCGGCTCCTACAATGAGCAGTTCTTC; cdr3_aa: CASGLVPSGSYNEQFF; j_call: TRBJ2-1; cdr3_length: 16; v_call: TRBV12-5; d_call: TRBD2; clone_size: -
cdr3_nt: TGTGCCACCAGTGACCCCGGGACTGGCACAGATACGCAGTATTTT; cdr3_aa: CATSDPGTGTDTQYF; j_call: TRBJ2-3; cdr3_length: 15; v_call: TRBV24-1; d_call: -; clone_size: -
cdr3_nt: TGTGCCTGGAGTGGAGGGCAGGTCACCGGGGAGCTGTTTTTT; cdr3_aa: CAWSGGQVTGELFF; j_call: TRBJ2-2; cdr3_length: 14; v_call: TRBV30; d_call: -; clone_size: -
cdr3_nt: TGCAGTGCTACAGGGGTAGAGACCCAGTACTTC; cdr3_aa: CSATGVETQYF; j_call: TRBJ2-5; cdr3_length: 11; v_call: TRBV20-1; d_call: -; clone_size: -
cdr3_nt: TGCGCCAGCAGACCCACAGGAATCTCTGAAAACACCATATATTTT; cdr3_aa: CASRPTGISENTIYF; j_call: TRBJ1-3; cdr3_length: 15; v_call: TRBV4-1; d_call: -; clone_size: -
cdr3_nt: TGTGCCACCAGTGATGCCTCCCGGGGGTTATCTAATGAGCAGTTCTTC; cdr3_aa: CATSDASRGLSNEQFF; j_call: TRBJ2-1; cdr3_length: 16; v_call: TRBV24-1; d_call: -; clone_size: -
cdr3_nt: TGTGCCAGCAGCTCGACAGGGCAGGGGGTTTACGAGCAGTACTTC; cdr3_aa: CASSSTGQGVYEQYF; j_call: TRBJ2-7; cdr3_length: 15; v_call: TRBV5-4; d_call: TRBD1; clone_size: -
cdr3_nt: TGTGCCAGTAGCGACTCCGGGACTAGCCGAGAGACCCAGTACTTC; cdr3_aa: CASSDSGTSRETQYF; j_call: TRBJ2-5; cdr3_length: 15; v_call: TRBV19; d_call: TRBD2; clone_size: -
cdr3_nt: TGTGCCAGCAGCCAAGATGCACACTTGCGGGGGGGAGATACGCAGTATTTT; cdr3_aa: CASSQDAHLRGGDTQYF; j_call: TRBJ2-3; cdr3_length: 17; v_call: TRBV4-2; d_call: TRBD2; clone_size: -
cdr3_nt: TGTGCCATCAGTGAAGGGAGGGCTGAGCCAGTTTTT; cdr3_aa: CAISEGRAEPVF; j_call: TRBJ2-3; cdr3_length: 12; v_call: TRBV10-3; d_call: TRBD2; clone_size: -
cdr3_nt: TGCGCCAGCAGCCAAGAGAAAGCTTATAATTCACCCCTCCACTTT; cdr3_aa: CASSQEKAYNSPLHF; j_call: TRBJ1-6; cdr3_length: 15; v_call: TRBV4-1; d_call: -; clone_size: once
cdr3_nt: TGTGCCAGCAGCTTAGTCGGGGGTAACGAGCAGTACTTC; cdr3_aa: CASSLVGGNEQYF; j_call: TRBJ2-7; cdr3_length: 13; v_call: TRBV7-9; d_call: -; clone_size: few
cdr3_nt: TGTGCCTGGAGTAGACAGGGGGCCCCAGATACGCAGTATTTT; cdr3_aa: CAWSRQGAPDTQYF; j_call: TRBJ2-3; cdr3_length: 14; v_call: TRBV30; d_call: TRBD1; clone_size: -
cdr3_nt: TGTGCCAGCAGCCATAGACAGGAGAATCAGCCCCAGCATTTT; cdr3_aa: CASSHRQENQPQHF; j_call: TRBJ1-5; cdr3_length: 14; v_call: TRBV4-2; d_call: -; clone_size: -
cdr3_nt: TGTGCCAGCAGTCCTCTAGGCTCTGGAAACACCATATATTTT; cdr3_aa: CASSPLGSGNTIYF; j_call: TRBJ1-3; cdr3_length: 14; v_call: TRBV3-1/TRBV3-2; d_call: -; clone_size: -
cdr3_nt: TGCGCCAGCAGCCAAGCCCGGGAGTGGCGGAGGAACACCGGGGAGCTGTTTTTT; cdr3_aa: CASSQAREWRRNTGELFF; j_call: TRBJ2-2; cdr3_length: 18; v_call: TRBV4-1; d_call: -; clone_size: -